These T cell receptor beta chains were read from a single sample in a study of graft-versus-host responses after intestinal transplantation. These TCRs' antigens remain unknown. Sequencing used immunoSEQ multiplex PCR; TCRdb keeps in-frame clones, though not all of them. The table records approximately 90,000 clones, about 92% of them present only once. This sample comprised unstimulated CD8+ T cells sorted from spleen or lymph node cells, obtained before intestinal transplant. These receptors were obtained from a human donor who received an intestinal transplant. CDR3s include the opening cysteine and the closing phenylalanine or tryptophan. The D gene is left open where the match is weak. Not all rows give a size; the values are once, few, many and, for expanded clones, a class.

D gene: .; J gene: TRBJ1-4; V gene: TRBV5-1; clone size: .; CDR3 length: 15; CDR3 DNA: TGCGCCAGCAGCTTGGATGGACAAGGCAGTGAAAAACTGTTTTTT; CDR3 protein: CASSLDGQGSEKLFF
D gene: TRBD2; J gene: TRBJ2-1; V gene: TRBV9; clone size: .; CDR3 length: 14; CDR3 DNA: TGTGCCAGCGGTCTAAGGGCGGGGGGTGATGAGCAGTTCTTC; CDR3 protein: CASGLRAGGDEQFF
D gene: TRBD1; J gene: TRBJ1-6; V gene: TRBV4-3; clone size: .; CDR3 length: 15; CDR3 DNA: TGCGCCAGCAGCCAAGCAGAGGGGGCCCATTCACCCCTCCACTTT; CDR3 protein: CASSQAEGAHSPLHF
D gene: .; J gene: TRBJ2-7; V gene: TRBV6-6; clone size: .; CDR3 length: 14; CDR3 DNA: TGTGCCAGCCGCCCCGGTTATAGCAGTGACGAGCAGTACTTC; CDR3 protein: CASRPGYSSDEQYF
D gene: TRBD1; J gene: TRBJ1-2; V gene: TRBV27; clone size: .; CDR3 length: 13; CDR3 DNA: TGTGCCAGCAGTTTAAACAGGGGGCACGGCTACACCTTC; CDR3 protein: CASSLNRGHGYTF
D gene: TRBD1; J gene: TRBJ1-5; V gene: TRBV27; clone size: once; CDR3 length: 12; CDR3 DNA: TGTGCCAGCAGTCAGGGGGGTCAGCCCCAGCATTTT; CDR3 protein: CASSQGGQPQHF
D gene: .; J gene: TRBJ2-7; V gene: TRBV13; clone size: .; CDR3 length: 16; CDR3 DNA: TGTGCCAGCAGCTTAAGAAGCGGTTGGGAGCCCTACGAGCAGTACTTC; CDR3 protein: CASSLRSGWEPYEQYF
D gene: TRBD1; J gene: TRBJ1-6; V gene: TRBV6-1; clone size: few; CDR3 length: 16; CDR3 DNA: TGTGCCAGCAGTGAGTTGTCGGGACAGGGAACTTCACCCCTCCACTTT; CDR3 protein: CASSELSGQGTSPLHF
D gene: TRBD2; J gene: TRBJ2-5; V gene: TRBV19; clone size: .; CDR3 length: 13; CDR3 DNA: TGTGCCAGTAGTTTCACGGGGGGGGAGACCCAGTACTTC; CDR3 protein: CASSFTGGETQYF
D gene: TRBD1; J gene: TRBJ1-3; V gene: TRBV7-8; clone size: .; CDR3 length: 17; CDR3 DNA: TGTGCCAGCAGCTCTAACCCAGGGGGCGGAGGTGGAAACACCATATATTTT; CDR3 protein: CASSSNPGGGGGNTIYF
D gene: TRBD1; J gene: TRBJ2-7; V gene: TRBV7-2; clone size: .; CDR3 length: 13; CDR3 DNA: TGTGCCAGCAGCACCGGACAGGGCTACGAGCAGTACTTC; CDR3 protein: CASSTGQGYEQYF
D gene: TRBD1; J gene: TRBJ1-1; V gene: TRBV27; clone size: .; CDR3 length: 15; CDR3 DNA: TGTGCCAGCAGGCTGGGACAGGGTACTAACACTGAAGCTTTCTTT; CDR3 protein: CASRLGQGTNTEAFF